Listed below are T cell receptor beta chains from one sample, sequenced in a study of early T cells in non-severe SARS-CoV-2 infection. TCRdb reprocessed the 5' RACE reads via MiXCR and lists one record per CDR3 protein. The table includes fewer than 85,000 distinct CDR3 sequences, under 15% detected once. Sequencing was performed on whole blood. Receptors were obtained from an adult who was a healthcare worker with PCR-confirmed SARS-CoV-2 infection or an uninfected control (not recorded which). Each CDR3 is given with its conserved first and last residue. The D gene is left open where the match is weak. Part of the rows lack a size; the others show once, few, many or a class for expanded clones.

TRBV29-1	.	TRBJ2-1	many	CSAVVPTYNEQFF	TGCAGCGCCGTCGTCCCTACGTACAATGAGCAGTTCTTC
TRBV7-2	.	TRBJ2-3	many	CASSLGRTSTDTQYF	TGTGCCAGCAGCTTAGGACGGACTAGCACAGATACGCAGTATTTT
TRBV24-1	.	TRBJ2-2	many	CATSDITNTGELFF	TGTGCCACCAGTGATATAACGAACACCGGGGAGCTGTTTTTT
TRBV7-2	.	TRBJ1-4	.	CASSLRSGREKLFF	TGTGCCAGCAGCTTAAGGTCAGGGCGTGAAAAACTGTTTTTT
TRBV5-4	.	TRBJ2-2	many	CASSPPAGTNTGELFF	TGTGCCAGCAGCCCGCCGGCGGGGACGAACACCGGGGAGCTGTTTTTT
TRBV29-1	.	TRBJ2-7	many	CSVRFVGYEQYF	TGCAGCGTGCGGTTTGTAGGCTACGAGCAGTACTTC
TRBV12-3/TRBV12-4	.	TRBJ1-4	.	CASTQGLGEKLFF	TGTGCCAGCACACAGGGATTGGGTGAAAAACTGTTTTTT
TRBV14	.	TRBJ2-1	many	CASSQEGSLYEQFF	TGTGCCAGCAGCCAAGAGGGCTCTCTGTATGAGCAGTTCTTC
TRBV7-2	.	TRBJ1-5	many	CASSRSSNQPQHF	TGTGCCAGCAGCAGGAGTAGCAATCAGCCCCAGCATTTT
TRBV5-6	TRBD2	TRBJ2-5	many	CASSLLAGGLSLQETQYF	TGTGCCAGCAGTTTGCTAGCGGGGGGCCTATCCCTCCAAGAGACCCAGTACTTC
TRBV11-2	.	TRBJ1-3	many	CASSLGSLALISSGNTIYF	TGTGCCAGCAGCTTAGGATCTTTGGCCTTGATAAGCTCTGGAAACACCATATATTTT